The T cell receptor (beta chain) under discussion was sequenced for a study of shared T cell receptors in the human thymus. The protocol was immunoSEQ multiplex PCR, while the TCRdb copy is restricted to in-frame clones and leaves out a portion. This repertoire shows a few hundred thousand clones, 95% found once; its top ten account for approximately 0.02%. Trimming removed 11 bases at V and 4 bases at J, with 17 bases between. Germline V gene lookup returns CDR1 SNHLY and CDR2 FYNNEI. The CDR3 sequence is 13 residues long. This TCR was recovered from a human donor. Sequenced: thymocytes. The chain employs TRBV2 and TRBJ2-5; D assignment may be TRBD1 or TRBD2 (5 bases each). CDR3 sequence reads: CAGRGVVGETQYF. The CDR3 DNA reads TGTGCCGGACGAGGGGTAGTCGGAGAGACCCAGTACTTC.